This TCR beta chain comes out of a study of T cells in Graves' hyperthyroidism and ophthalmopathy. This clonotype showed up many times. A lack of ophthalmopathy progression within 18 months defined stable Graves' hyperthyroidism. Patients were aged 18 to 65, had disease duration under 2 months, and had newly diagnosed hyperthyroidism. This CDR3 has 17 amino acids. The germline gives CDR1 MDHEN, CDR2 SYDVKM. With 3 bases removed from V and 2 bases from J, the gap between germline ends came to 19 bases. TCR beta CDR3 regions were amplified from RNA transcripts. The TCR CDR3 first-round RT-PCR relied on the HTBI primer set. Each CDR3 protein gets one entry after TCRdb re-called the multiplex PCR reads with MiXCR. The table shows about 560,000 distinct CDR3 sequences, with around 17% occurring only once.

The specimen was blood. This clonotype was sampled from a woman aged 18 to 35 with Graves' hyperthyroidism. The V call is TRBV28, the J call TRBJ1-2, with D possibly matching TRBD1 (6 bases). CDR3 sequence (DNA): TGTGCCAGCAGTTTCCCAACAGCAATAGACAGGAACTATGGCTACACCTTC. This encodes CASSFPTAIDRNYGYTF.